The rows below give T cell receptor beta chains drawn from one sample of a study of CD8 T cells in ankylosing spondylitis. TCRdb reprocessed the 5' RACE reads via MiXCR and lists one record per CDR3 protein. The repertoire holds about 700,000 distinct CDR3 sequences, 15% to 20% seen once, with 15% to 20% in the top ten. The sequenced sample consisted of blood, either unsorted or a sorted T cell fraction (not recorded which). The receptors derive from a male donor with ankylosing spondylitis. CDR3s include the opening cysteine and the closing phenylalanine or tryptophan. Fields, in order: V gene, D gene, clone size, CDR3 length, J gene, CDR3 protein, CDR3 DNA. A D gene is named only where the DNA matches it firmly. Size is stated for part of the rows, as once, few or many counts, or as a class when the clone is expanded.

V gene: TRBV6-5
D gene: NA
clone size: few
CDR3 length: 14
J gene: TRBJ1-2
CDR3 protein: CASSWAGQVAGYTF
CDR3 DNA: TGTGCCAGCAGTTGGGCGGGCCAGGTCGCTGGCTACACCTTC

V gene: TRBV5-1
D gene: NA
clone size: many
CDR3 length: 14
J gene: TRBJ1-1
CDR3 protein: CASSLRGQNTEAFF
CDR3 DNA: TGCGCCAGCAGCTTGCGGGGGCAGAACACTGAAGCTTTCTTT

V gene: TRBV20-1
D gene: TRBD1
clone size: NA
CDR3 length: 12
J gene: TRBJ2-1
CDR3 protein: CSVGTDYNEQFF
CDR3 DNA: TGCAGTGTTGGGACAGACTACAATGAGCAGTTCTTC

V gene: TRBV7-9
D gene: TRBD1
clone size: NA
CDR3 length: 15
J gene: TRBJ1-2
CDR3 protein: CASSIPTGTAYGYTF
CDR3 DNA: TGTGCCAGCAGCATACCAACCGGGACAGCTTATGGCTACACCTTC

V gene: TRBV12-3/TRBV12-4
D gene: TRBD2
clone size: NA
CDR3 length: 15
J gene: TRBJ2-1
CDR3 protein: CASSSYRGVYNEQFF
CDR3 DNA: TGTGCCAGCAGTTCCTACCGGGGGGTATACAATGAGCAGTTCTTC

V gene: TRBV4-1
D gene: NA
clone size: few
CDR3 length: 13
J gene: TRBJ2-3
CDR3 protein: CASRPPQGDTQYF
CDR3 DNA: TGCGCCAGCAGACCCCCCCAGGGGGATACGCAGTATTTT

V gene: TRBV4-1
D gene: NA
clone size: few
CDR3 length: 14
J gene: TRBJ1-1
CDR3 protein: CASSQRPAVTEAFF
CDR3 DNA: TGCGCCAGCAGCCAGAGACCGGCGGTCACTGAAGCTTTCTTT

V gene: TRBV5-1
D gene: TRBD2
clone size: few
CDR3 length: 17
J gene: TRBJ2-2
CDR3 protein: CASTGLAGVMRTGELFF
CDR3 DNA: TGCGCCAGCACGGGACTAGCGGGAGTCATGCGTACCGGGGAGCTGTTTTTT

V gene: TRBV27
D gene: NA
clone size: NA
CDR3 length: 12
J gene: TRBJ2-5
CDR3 protein: CASSRGQETQYF
CDR3 DNA: TGTGCCAGCTCCAGGGGCCAAGAGACCCAGTACTTC

V gene: TRBV2
D gene: NA
clone size: few
CDR3 length: 15
J gene: TRBJ2-7
CDR3 protein: CASRGEGGSSYEQYF
CDR3 DNA: TGTGCCAGCAGGGGAGAGGGGGGGAGCTCCTACGAGCAGTACTTC

V gene: TRBV5-1
D gene: TRBD1
clone size: NA
CDR3 length: 16
J gene: TRBJ2-7
CDR3 protein: CASSINRDRGNYEQYF
CDR3 DNA: TGCGCCAGCAGCATCAACCGGGACAGGGGGAACTACGAGCAGTACTTC

V gene: TRBV7-9
D gene: NA
clone size: NA
CDR3 length: 15
J gene: TRBJ2-7
CDR3 protein: CASSPSYFGADEQYF
CDR3 DNA: TGTGCCAGCAGCCCGTCCTACTTCGGGGCTGACGAGCAGTACTTC

V gene: TRBV6-1
D gene: NA
clone size: NA
CDR3 length: 16
J gene: TRBJ1-5
CDR3 protein: CASSGKARVGNQPQHF
CDR3 DNA: TGTGCCAGCAGTGGAAAGGCCAGGGTAGGAAATCAGCCCCAGCATTTT

V gene: TRBV7-2
D gene: NA
clone size: few
CDR3 length: 13
J gene: TRBJ2-5
CDR3 protein: CASSTTREETQYF
CDR3 DNA: TGTGCCAGCAGCACGACTAGGGAAGAGACCCAGTACTTC

V gene: TRBV4-2
D gene: NA
clone size: few
CDR3 length: 18
J gene: TRBJ2-2
CDR3 protein: CASSQPPPGASNTGELFF
CDR3 DNA: TGTGCCAGCAGCCAACCCCCGCCCGGAGCCTCGAACACCGGGGAGCTGTTTTTT

V gene: TRBV7-9
D gene: NA
clone size: few
CDR3 length: 15
J gene: TRBJ1-1
CDR3 protein: CASSKGTLENTEAFF
CDR3 DNA: TGTGCCAGCAGCAAGGGGACACTGGAGAACACTGAAGCTTTCTTT

V gene: TRBV27
D gene: NA
clone size: few
CDR3 length: 15
J gene: TRBJ1-5
CDR3 protein: CASSFRENSNQPQHF
CDR3 DNA: TGTGCCAGCAGTTTCCGGGAGAATAGCAATCAGCCCCAGCATTTT

V gene: TRBV4-1
D gene: NA
clone size: few
CDR3 length: 15
J gene: TRBJ2-5
CDR3 protein: CASSQARNKEETQYF
CDR3 DNA: TGCGCCAGCAGCCAAGCGAGGAACAAAGAAGAGACCCAGTACTTC

V gene: TRBV3-1
D gene: NA
clone size: NA
CDR3 length: 14
J gene: TRBJ1-6
CDR3 protein: CASSQRVMDSPLHF
CDR3 DNA: TGTGCCAGCAGCCAAAGGGTCATGGATTCACCCCTCCACTTT

V gene: TRBV4-1
D gene: NA
clone size: few
CDR3 length: 15
J gene: TRBJ1-5
CDR3 protein: CASSQDNTGRGPQHF
CDR3 DNA: TGCGCCAGCAGCCAAGATAATACAGGTCGGGGGCCCCAGCATTTT

V gene: TRBV9
D gene: TRBD1
clone size: NA
CDR3 length: 16
J gene: TRBJ2-1
CDR3 protein: CASSVNPGQIYNEQFF
CDR3 DNA: TGTGCCAGCAGCGTAAACCCGGGACAGATTTACAATGAGCAGTTCTTC

V gene: TRBV5-1
D gene: NA
clone size: few
CDR3 length: 14
J gene: TRBJ2-1
CDR3 protein: CASSSTGTTNEQFF
CDR3 DNA: TGCGCCAGCAGCTCGACAGGGACTACTAATGAGCAGTTCTTC

V gene: TRBV6-1
D gene: TRBD1
clone size: NA
CDR3 length: 15
J gene: TRBJ2-1
CDR3 protein: CASRDTGTGANEQFF
CDR3 DNA: TGTGCCAGCAGGGATACCGGGACAGGGGCCAATGAGCAGTTCTTC

V gene: TRBV20-1
D gene: NA
clone size: many
CDR3 length: 13
J gene: TRBJ1-5
CDR3 protein: CSAPPREGQPQHF
CDR3 DNA: TGCAGTGCCCCCCCCCGGGAAGGACAGCCCCAGCATTTT

V gene: TRBV7-9
D gene: NA
clone size: NA
CDR3 length: 15
J gene: TRBJ1-6
CDR3 protein: CASSLSASYNSPLHF
CDR3 DNA: TGTGCCAGCAGCTTATCAGCATCCTATAATTCACCCCTCCACTTT